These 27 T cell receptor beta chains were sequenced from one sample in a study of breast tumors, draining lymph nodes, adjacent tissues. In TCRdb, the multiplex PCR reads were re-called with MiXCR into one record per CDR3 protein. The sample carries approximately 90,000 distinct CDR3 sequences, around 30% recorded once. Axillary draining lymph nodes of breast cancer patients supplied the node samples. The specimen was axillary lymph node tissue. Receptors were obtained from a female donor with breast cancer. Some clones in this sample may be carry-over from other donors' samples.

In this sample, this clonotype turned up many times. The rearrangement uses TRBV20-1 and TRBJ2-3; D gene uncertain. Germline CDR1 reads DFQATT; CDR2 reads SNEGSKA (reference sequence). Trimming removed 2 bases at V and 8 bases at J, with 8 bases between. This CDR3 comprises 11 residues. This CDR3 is CSARSRTTQYF. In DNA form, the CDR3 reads TGCAGTGCTAGATCCAGGACTACGCAGTATTTT.

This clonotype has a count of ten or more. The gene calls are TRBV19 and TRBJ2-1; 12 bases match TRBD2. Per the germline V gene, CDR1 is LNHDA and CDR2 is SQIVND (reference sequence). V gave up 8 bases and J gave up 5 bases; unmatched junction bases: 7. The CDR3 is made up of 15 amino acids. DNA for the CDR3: TGTGCCAGTCGATTACTAGCGGGAGGAAACAATGAGCAGTTCTTC. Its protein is CASRLLAGGNNEQFF.

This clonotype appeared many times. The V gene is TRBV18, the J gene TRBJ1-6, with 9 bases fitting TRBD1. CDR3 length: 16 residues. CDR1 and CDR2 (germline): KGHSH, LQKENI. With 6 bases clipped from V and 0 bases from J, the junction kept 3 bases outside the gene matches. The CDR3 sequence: CASSMTGGSYNSPLHF. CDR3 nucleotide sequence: TGTGCCAGCTCGATGACAGGGGGCTCCTATAATTCACCCCTCCACTTT.

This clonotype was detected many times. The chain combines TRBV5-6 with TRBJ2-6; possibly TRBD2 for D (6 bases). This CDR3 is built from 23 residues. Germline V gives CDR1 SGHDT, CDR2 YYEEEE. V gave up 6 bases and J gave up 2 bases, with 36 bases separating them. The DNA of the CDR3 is TGTGCCAGCACCTGGTTTCTGCGGGACGTTCGATCTCTCGCGAGTCCTGGGGCCAACGTCCTGACTTTC. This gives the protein CASTWFLRDVRSLASPGANVLTF.

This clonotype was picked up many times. The CDR3 here is CAWTVSQGNGYTF. The CDR3 DNA sequence: TGTGCCTGGACGGTTTCCCAGGGAAATGGCTACACCTTC. The chain joins TRBV30 to TRBJ1-2; D possibly corresponds to TRBD1 (5 bases). In germline, CDR1 is GTSNPN, CDR2 SVGIG (reference sequence). The ends were cut back, 4 bases at V and 6 bases at J, with 15 bases in the middle. The CDR3 consists of 13 residues.

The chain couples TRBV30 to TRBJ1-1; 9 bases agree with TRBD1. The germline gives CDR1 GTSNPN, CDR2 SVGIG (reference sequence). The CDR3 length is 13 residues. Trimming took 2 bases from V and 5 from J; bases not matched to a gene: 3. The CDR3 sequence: CAWSWDRETEAFF. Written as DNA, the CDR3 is TGTGCCTGGAGTTGGGACAGGGAAACTGAAGCTTTCTTT. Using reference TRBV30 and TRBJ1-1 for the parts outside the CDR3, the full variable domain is SQTIHQWPATLVQPVGSPLSLECTVEGTSNPNLYWYRQAAGRGLQLLFYSVGIGQISSEVPQNLSASRPQDRQFILSSKKLLLSDSGFYLCAWSWDRETEAFFGQGTRLTVV.

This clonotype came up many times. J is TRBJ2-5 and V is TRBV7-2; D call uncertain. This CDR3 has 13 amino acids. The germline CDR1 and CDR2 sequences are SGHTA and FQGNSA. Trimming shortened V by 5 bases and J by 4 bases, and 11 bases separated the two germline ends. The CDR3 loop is CASSAPEVETQYF. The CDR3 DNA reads TGTGCCAGCAGCGCCCCGGAAGTAGAGACCCAGTACTTC.

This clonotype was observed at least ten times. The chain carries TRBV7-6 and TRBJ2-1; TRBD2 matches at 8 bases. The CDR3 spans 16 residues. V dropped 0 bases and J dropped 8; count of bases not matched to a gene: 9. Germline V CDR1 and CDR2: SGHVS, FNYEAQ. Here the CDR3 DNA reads TGTGCCAGCAGCTTAGCCGGGACTAGACTGGTCCATGAGCAGTTCTTC. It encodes CASSLAGTRLVHEQFF.

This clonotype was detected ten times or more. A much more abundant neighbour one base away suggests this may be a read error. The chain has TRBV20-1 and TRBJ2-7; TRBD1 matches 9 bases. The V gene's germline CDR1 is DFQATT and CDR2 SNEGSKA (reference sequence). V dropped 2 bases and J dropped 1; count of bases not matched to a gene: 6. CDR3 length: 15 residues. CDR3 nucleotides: TGCAGTGCTAGAAAGACCGGGACAGGGTCCTACGAGCAGTACTTC. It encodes CSARKTGTGSYEQYF.

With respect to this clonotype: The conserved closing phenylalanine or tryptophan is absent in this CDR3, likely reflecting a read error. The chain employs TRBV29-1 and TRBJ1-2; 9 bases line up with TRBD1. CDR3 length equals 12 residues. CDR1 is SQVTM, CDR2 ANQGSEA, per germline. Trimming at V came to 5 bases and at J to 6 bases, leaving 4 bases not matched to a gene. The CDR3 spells CSVTGGDNGYTL. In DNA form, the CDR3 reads TGCAGCGTTACAGGGGGCGATAATGGCTACACCCTC.

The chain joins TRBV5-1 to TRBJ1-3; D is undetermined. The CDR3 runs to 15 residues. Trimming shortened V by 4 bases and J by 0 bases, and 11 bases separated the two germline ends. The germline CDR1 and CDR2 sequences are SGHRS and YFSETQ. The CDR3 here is CASSPRAASGNTIYF. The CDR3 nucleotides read TGCGCCAGCAGCCCCCGGGCGGCCTCTGGAAACACCATATATTTT.

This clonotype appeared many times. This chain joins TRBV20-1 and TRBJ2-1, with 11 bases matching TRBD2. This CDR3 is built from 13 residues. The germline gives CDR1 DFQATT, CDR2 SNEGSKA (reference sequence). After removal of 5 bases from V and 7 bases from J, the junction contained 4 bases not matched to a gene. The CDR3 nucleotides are TGCAGTGCTGTAGCGGGAGGGCCTAATGAGCAGTTCTTC. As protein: CSAVAGGPNEQFF.

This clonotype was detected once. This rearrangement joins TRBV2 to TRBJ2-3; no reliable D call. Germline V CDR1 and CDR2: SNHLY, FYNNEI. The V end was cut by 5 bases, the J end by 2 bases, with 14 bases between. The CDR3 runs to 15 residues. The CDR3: CASSKEGWATDTQYF. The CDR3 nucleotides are TGTGCCAGCAGTAAGGAAGGGTGGGCCACAGATACGCAGTATTTT.

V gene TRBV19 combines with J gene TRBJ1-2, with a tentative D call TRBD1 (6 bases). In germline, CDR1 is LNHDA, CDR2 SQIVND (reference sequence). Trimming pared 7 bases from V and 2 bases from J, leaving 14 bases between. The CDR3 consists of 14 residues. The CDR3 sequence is CASIRNRDNYGYTF. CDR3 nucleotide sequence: TGTGCCAGTATTCGTAACAGGGACAACTATGGCTACACCTTC.

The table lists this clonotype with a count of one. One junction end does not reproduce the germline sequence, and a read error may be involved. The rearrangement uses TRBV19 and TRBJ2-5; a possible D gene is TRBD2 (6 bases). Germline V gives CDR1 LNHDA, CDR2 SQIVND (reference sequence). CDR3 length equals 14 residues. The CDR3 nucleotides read TGTACCAGTAGGTGGGGAGGTGGACAAGAGACCCAGTACTTC. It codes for CTSRWGGGQETQYF.

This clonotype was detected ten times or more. The DNA of the CDR3 is TGTGCCAGCAGCCCCGTCCTGGTCAATCAGCCCCAGCATTTT. Translated: CASSPVLVNQPQHF. V is TRBV5-5 and J is TRBJ1-5; D not resolved. The CDR3 length is 14 residues. The V gene lost 4 bases and the J gene lost 3 bases, with 11 bases spanning the gap. The germline V gene has CDR1 SGHKS and CDR2 YYEKEE (reference sequence).

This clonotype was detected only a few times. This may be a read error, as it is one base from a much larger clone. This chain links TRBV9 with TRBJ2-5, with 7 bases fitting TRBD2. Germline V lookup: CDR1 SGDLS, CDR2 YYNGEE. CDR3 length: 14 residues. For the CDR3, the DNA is TGTGCCAGCAGCTCCCGACTAGCTGCCGGGACCCAGTCCTTC. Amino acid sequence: CASSSRLAAGTQSF. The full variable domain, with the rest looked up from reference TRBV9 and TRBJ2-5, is DSGVTQTPKHLITATGQRVTLRCSPRSGDLSVYWYQQSLDQGLQFLIQYYNGEERAKGNILERFSAQQFPDLHSELNLSSLELGDSALYFCASSSRLAAGTQSFGPGTRLLVL.

CDR3 loop: CASSQGQASISGNTIYF. DNA for the CDR3: TGTGCCAGCAGCCAAGGACAGGCCTCCATCTCTGGAAACACCATATATTTT. V and J are TRBV5-4 and TRBJ1-3; 7 bases are a match to TRBD1. V was pared by 4 bases and J by 0 bases, with 10 bases of the junction left unmatched. Germline V gene data show CDR1 as SGHNT and CDR2 as YYREEE (reference sequence). The CDR3 consists of 17 residues.

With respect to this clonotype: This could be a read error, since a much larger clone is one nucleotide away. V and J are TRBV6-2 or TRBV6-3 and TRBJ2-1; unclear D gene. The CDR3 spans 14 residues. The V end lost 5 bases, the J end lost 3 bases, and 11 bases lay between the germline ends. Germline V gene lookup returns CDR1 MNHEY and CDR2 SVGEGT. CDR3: CASSHGRDYNEQFF. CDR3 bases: TGTGCCAGCAGTCACGGAAGGGACTACAATGAGCAGTTCTTC.

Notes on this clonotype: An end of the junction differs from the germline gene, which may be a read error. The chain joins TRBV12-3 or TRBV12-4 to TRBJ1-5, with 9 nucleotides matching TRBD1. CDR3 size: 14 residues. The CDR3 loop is CASSRDRVAQPQHF. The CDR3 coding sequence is TGCGCCAGCAGTCGGGACAGGGTGGCTCAGCCCCAGCATTTT.

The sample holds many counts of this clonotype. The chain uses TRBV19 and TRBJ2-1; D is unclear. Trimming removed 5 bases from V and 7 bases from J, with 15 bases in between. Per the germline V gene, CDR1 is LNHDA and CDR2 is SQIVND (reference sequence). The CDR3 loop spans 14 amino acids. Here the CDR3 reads CASSQEARRNEQFF. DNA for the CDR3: TGTGCCAGTAGTCAAGAAGCGCGAAGGAATGAGCAGTTCTTC.

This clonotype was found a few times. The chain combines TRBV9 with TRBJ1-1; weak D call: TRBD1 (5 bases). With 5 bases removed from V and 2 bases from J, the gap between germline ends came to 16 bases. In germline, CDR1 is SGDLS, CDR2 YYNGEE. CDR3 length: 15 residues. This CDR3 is CASSPTAAQNTEAFF. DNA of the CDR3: TGTGCCAGCAGTCCGACAGCGGCACAAAACACTGAAGCTTTCTTT.

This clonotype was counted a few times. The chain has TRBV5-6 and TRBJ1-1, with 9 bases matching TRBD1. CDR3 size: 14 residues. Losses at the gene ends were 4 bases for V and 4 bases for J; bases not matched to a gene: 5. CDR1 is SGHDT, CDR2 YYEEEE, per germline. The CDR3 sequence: CASSPGTGLTEAFF. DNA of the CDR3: TGTGCCAGCAGCCCCGGGACAGGGCTCACTGAAGCTTTCTTT.

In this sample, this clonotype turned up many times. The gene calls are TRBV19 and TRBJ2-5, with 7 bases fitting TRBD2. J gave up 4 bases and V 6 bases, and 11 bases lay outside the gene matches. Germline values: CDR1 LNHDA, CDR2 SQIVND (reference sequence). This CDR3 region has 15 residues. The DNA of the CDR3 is TGTGCCAGTAGGAAGATAGCGGGTTCGCGAGAGACCCAGTACTTC. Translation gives CASRKIAGSRETQYF.

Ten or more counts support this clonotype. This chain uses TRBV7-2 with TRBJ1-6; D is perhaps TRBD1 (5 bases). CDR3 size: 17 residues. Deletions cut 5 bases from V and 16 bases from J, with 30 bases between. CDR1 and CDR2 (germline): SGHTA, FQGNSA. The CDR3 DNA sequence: TGTGCCAGCAGCCTCTGGGGCCCCAGGGCGGGGTTTGTTTTGCTCCACTTT. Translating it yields CASSLWGPRAGFVLLHF. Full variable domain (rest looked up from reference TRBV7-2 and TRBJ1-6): GAGVSQSPSNKVTEKGKDVELRCDPISGHTALYWYRQSLGQGLEFLIYFQGNSAPDKSGLPSDRFSAERTGGSVSTLTIQRTQQEDSAVYLCASSLWGPRAGFVLLHFGNGTRLTVT.

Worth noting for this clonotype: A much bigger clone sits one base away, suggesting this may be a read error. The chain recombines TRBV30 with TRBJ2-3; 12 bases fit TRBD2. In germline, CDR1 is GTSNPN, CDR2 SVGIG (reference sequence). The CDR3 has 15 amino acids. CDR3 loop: CTWSGGLAGTDTQYF. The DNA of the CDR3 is TGTACCTGGAGTGGGGGACTAGCGGGTACAGATACGCAGTATTTT.

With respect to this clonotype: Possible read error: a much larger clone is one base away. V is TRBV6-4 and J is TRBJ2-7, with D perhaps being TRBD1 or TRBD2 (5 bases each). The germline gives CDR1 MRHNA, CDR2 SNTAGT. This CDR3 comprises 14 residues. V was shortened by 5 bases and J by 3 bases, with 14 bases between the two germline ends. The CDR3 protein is CASSPSGRSYEQYF. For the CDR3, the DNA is TGTGCCAGCAGTCCATCGGGACGGAGCTACGAGCAGTACTTC.